The 30 T cell receptor beta chains listed next were all sequenced from one sample in a study of blood T cell repertoires in COVID-19. The data were produced by immunoSEQ multiplex PCR, yet TCRdb's version contains in-frame clones alone and is incomplete. This table has under 80,000 clones, around three quarters appearing once. The specimen sequenced was peripheral blood. All receptors come from a human donor in a cohort sampled during active COVID-19.

This clone was seen only once. The V gene is TRBV13, the J gene TRBJ2-5; D is perhaps TRBD1 (6 bases). There are 16 residues in the CDR3. Per the germline V gene, CDR1 is PRHDT and CDR2 is FYEKMQ (reference sequence). V was clipped by 1 base and J by 0 bases, with 12 bases between them. The CDR3: CASSLEPGAYQETQYF. The CDR3 DNA is TGTGCCAGCAGCTTAGAACCAGGGGCCTACCAAGAGACCCAGTACTTC.

The rearrangement links TRBV6-6 to TRBJ1-2; a possible D gene is TRBD1 (6 bases). Deletions cut 6 bases from V and 0 bases from J, with 32 bases between. Germline CDR1 is MNHNY and CDR2 is SVGAGI (reference sequence). The CDR3 consists of 21 residues. Here the CDR3 DNA reads TGTGCCAGCAGCCCCCCGGCCCCAGGACAGTTCCTCCCTCAGGCTAACTATGGCTACACCTTC. Translating gives CASSPPAPGQFLPQANYGYTF.

Only a few counts were recorded for this clone. This chain joins TRBV5-1 and TRBJ2-7, with 12 bases aligning to TRBD1. Per the germline V gene, CDR1 is SGHRS and CDR2 is YFSETQ. This CDR3 contains 14 residues. V shed 3 bases, J shed 7 bases, and the junction held 5 bases outside the gene matches. The CDR3 region has the DNA TGCGCCAGCAGCTCGGGACAGGGGGCGGGTGAGCAGTACTTC. Its protein product is CASSSGQGAGEQYF.

The rearrangement joins TRBV5-1 to TRBJ2-3; 12 bases match TRBD2. V trimming: 3 bases; J trimming: 3 bases; junction bases outside the gene matches: 2. The CDR3 consists of 15 residues. Per the germline V gene, CDR1 is SGHRS and CDR2 is YFSETQ. As DNA, the CDR3 is TGCGCCAGCAGCTACGGGACTAGCGGGACAGATACGCAGTATTTT. Its protein is CASSYGTSGTDTQYF.

V is TRBV14 and J is TRBJ2-1; 16 bases line up with TRBD2. V lost 5 bases and J lost 10; bases outside the gene matches: 5. The CDR3 sequence is 15 residues long. Germline V gene sequence: CDR1 SGHDN, CDR2 FVKESK. The CDR3, as DNA: TGTGCCAGCAGCTGGGGACTAGCGGGAGGGAGCGAGCAGTTCTTC. It specifies CASSWGLAGGSEQFF.

The sample holds a few counts of this clone. V is TRBV5-5 and J is TRBJ2-7; the D is unclear. This CDR3 contains 14 residues. Germline CDR1 SGHKS, CDR2 YYEKEE (reference sequence). V was shortened by 5 bases and J by 0 bases, with 12 bases between the two germline ends. The CDR3 DNA reads TGTGCCAGCAGTAAAGAGACTTTCTCCTACGAGCAGTACTTC. It specifies CASSKETFSYEQYF.

The CDR3, as DNA: TGTGCCAGCAGCCAAACCAAGGCGGCCGAGCAGTACTTC. Translation: CASSQTKAAEQYF. The rearrangement joins TRBV3-1 (or the pseudogene TRBV3-2) to TRBJ2-7; no firm D call. This CDR3 is 13 amino acids long. Trimming removed 2 bases from V and 6 bases from J, with 11 bases in between. CDR1 is LGHDT and CDR2 is YNNKEL in the germline V gene (reference sequence).

V usage is TRBV7-2 and J usage is TRBJ2-2; tentative D call: TRBD1 (5 bases). Germline CDR1 and CDR2: SGHTA and FQGNSA. The CDR3 is 16 amino acids. Trimming cost V 5 bases and J 2 bases, with 15 bases left between them. The CDR3 here is CASSPRRQPNTGELFF. The DNA of the CDR3 is TGTGCCAGCAGCCCACGCCGACAGCCAAACACCGGGGAGCTGTTTTTT. Using reference TRBV7-2 and TRBJ2-2 for the parts outside the CDR3, the full variable domain is GAGVSQSPSNKVTEKGKDVELRCDPISGHTALYWYRQSLGQGLEFLIYFQGNSAPDKSGLPSDRFSAERTGGSVSTLTIQRTQQEDSAVYLCASSPRRQPNTGELFFGEGSRLTVL.

V is TRBV7-6 and J is TRBJ2-7; TRBD2 aligns across 8 bases. The germline V gene encodes CDR1 SGHVS and CDR2 FNYEAQ. CDR3 length: 14 residues. V lost 5 bases, J lost 6 bases, and 9 bases stayed unmatched. The CDR3 bases are TGTGCCAGCAGCCCCAAAAGCGGGGGTATCGAGCAGTACTTC. As protein: CASSPKSGGIEQYF.

This clone was picked up a small number of times. This chain links TRBV6-2 or TRBV6-3 with TRBJ2-1, with D unresolved. Looked up from germline, CDR1 is MNHEY and CDR2 is SVGEGT. Trimming pared 0 bases from V and 10 bases from J, leaving 7 bases between. The CDR3 totals 12 residues. CDR3: CASSYSKLEQFF. In DNA form, the CDR3 reads TGTGCCAGCAGTTACTCGAAACTGGAGCAGTTCTTC.

This clone has a handful of counts. The chain is built from TRBV7-2 and TRBJ2-7; TRBD1 is a possible D gene (6 bases). CDR1 SGHTA and CDR2 FQGNSA come from the germline V gene. Trimming removed 4 bases at V and 1 base at J, with 14 bases between. This CDR3 comprises 15 residues. CDR3: CASSSTGHNSYEQYF. Here the CDR3 DNA reads TGTGCCAGCAGCTCAACAGGGCACAATTCCTACGAGCAGTACTTC.

The CDR3 sequence is CASSLKAPGSGTGSYEQYF. The CDR3 bases are TGTGCCAGCAGTTTAAAGGCGCCCGGGTCGGGGACAGGGTCCTACGAGCAGTACTTC. This sequence joins TRBV27 and TRBJ2-7, with TRBD1 identical over 9 bases. The V gene end was trimmed by 2 bases and the J gene end by 1 base; junction bases not matched to a gene: 15. The germline V gene has CDR1 MNHEY and CDR2 SMNVEV (reference sequence). CDR3 size: 19 residues.

V usage is TRBV28 and J usage is TRBJ2-7, with 10 bases fitting TRBD2. J was trimmed by 0 bases and V by 5 bases; bases with no gene match: 4. The CDR3 spans 15 residues. From germline, CDR1 is MDHEN and CDR2 SYDVKM. In DNA, the CDR3 is TGTGCCAGCAGTGGACTAGCGGCGAGCTCCTACGAGCAGTACTTC. It yields the protein CASSGLAASSYEQYF.

In its sample, this clone was seen once. The rearrangement links TRBV18 to TRBJ1-1, with TRBD1 identical over 10 bases. Trimming removed 4 bases from V and 4 bases from J; junction bases left unmatched: 3. From germline, CDR1 is KGHSH and CDR2 LQKENI. This CDR3 spans 14 amino acids. The CDR3 sequence: CASSQGQGGTEAFF. The CDR3 coding sequence is TGTGCCAGCTCACAAGGACAGGGGGGCACTGAAGCTTTCTTT.

The chain links TRBV9 to TRBJ2-2; 9 bases fit TRBD1. Germline V gene data show CDR1 as SGDLS and CDR2 as YYNGEE. V trimming: 4 bases; J trimming: 3 bases; junction bases outside the gene matches: 1. This CDR3 has 14 residues. The CDR3, as DNA: TGTGCCAGCAGCTGGACAGGGGACACCGGGGAGCTGTTTTTT. Protein sequence: CASSWTGDTGELFF.

The V call is TRBV7-3, the J call TRBJ2-6; D is unclear. V lost 5 bases, J lost 0 bases, and 5 bases lay in between. CDR3 size: 14 residues. The germline CDR1 and CDR2 sequences are SGHTA and FQGTGA. The CDR3, as DNA: TGTGCCAGCAGCCAAAACTCTGGGGCCAACGTCCTGACTTTC. Translating gives CASSQNSGANVLTF. Full variable domain (outside the CDR3, taken from reference TRBV7-3 and TRBJ2-6): GAGVSQTPSNKVTEKGKYVELRCDPISGHTALYWYRQSLGQGPEFLIYFQGTGAADDSGLPNDRFFAVRPEGSVSTLKIQRTERGDSAVYLCASSQNSGANVLTFGAGSRLTVL.

This clone has a handful of counts. The rearrangement uses TRBV11-2 and TRBJ2-7; 11 nucleotides agree with TRBD2. CDR3 length: 16 amino acids. V lost 2 bases and J lost 4; bases outside the gene matches: 7. The germline CDR1 and CDR2 sequences are SGHAT and FQNNGV. CDR3 amino acids: CASSLITSGRSYEQYF. The CDR3 DNA is TGTGCCAGCAGCTTAATAACTAGCGGGAGATCTTACGAGCAGTACTTC.

This clone was seen a single time. In DNA, the CDR3 is TGTGCCAGCAGCCAAGGACTCCGTGGCGTGGAAAAACTGTTTTTT. This sequence encodes CASSQGLRGVEKLFF. The chain employs TRBV4-2 and TRBJ1-4; no definite D call. Germline-derived CDR1 and CDR2 are LGHNA and YNFKEQ. The ends were cut back, 1 base at V and 8 bases at J, with 14 bases in the middle. The CDR3 is made up of 15 amino acids.

This clone was found a few times. The V and J genes are TRBV19 and TRBJ1-2; 8 bases align to TRBD1. Germline CDR1 and CDR2: LNHDA and SQIVND (reference sequence). The CDR3 sequence is 16 residues long. J gave up 4 bases and V 6 bases, and 13 bases lay outside the gene matches. Here the CDR3 DNA reads TGTGCCAGTAGAACTGGACAGGGAACTCTCTCCTATGGCTACACCTTC. The encoded protein is CASRTGQGTLSYGYTF.

This clone turned up a few times. The V call is TRBV18, the J call TRBJ1-6, with no clear D. V shed 2 bases and J shed 7 bases, with 15 bases lying between them. The CDR3 spans 16 residues. Germline CDR1 and CDR2: KGHSH and LQKENI. CDR3 in DNA: TGTGCCAGCTCACCATTTGAGGCAGCTTGGAATTCACCCCTCCACTTT. It specifies CASSPFEAAWNSPLHF.

This sequence joins TRBV6-2 or TRBV6-3 and TRBJ2-7; tentatively, D is TRBD1 (6 bases). The CDR3 runs 15 residues. Germline values: CDR1 MNHEY, CDR2 SVGEGT. The V and J ends lost 4 bases and 5 bases respectively, with 18 bases between them. As DNA, the CDR3 is TGTGCCAGCAGTTCCGGGACACCCAAAAGGAACGAGCAGTACTTC. Translating gives CASSSGTPKRNEQYF.

The V and J genes are TRBV19 and TRBJ2-6; no firm D call. V lost 1 base and J 0 bases, leaving 4 bases between the germline ends. The CDR3 totals 15 residues. The germline V gene has CDR1 LNHDA and CDR2 SQIVND (reference sequence). The CDR3 DNA follows: TGTGCCAGTAGTATAGTTCGCTCTGGGGCCAACGTCCTGACTTTC. Translated: CASSIVRSGANVLTF. The variable domain in full, with the rest retrieved from reference TRBV19 and TRBJ2-6, is DGGITQSPKYLFRKEGQNVTLSCEQNLNHDAMYWYRQDPGQGLRLIYYSQIVNDFQKGDIAEGYSVSREKKESFPLTVTSAQKNPTAFYLCASSIVRSGANVLTFGAGSRLTVL.

This chain connects TRBV30 to TRBJ1-1, with unresolved D. Germline V gene sequence: CDR1 GTSNPN, CDR2 SVGIG (reference sequence). Trimming removed 0 bases at V and 1 base at J, with 6 bases between. This CDR3 has 13 residues. DNA for the CDR3: TGTGCCTGGAGTGTTAGAGCGAACACTGAAGCTTTCTTT. This sequence encodes CAWSVRANTEAFF.

The CDR3 reads CASSTTRENTIYF. CDR3 DNA sequence: TGTGCCAGCTCAACCACTCGGGAAAACACCATATATTTT. The rearrangement uses TRBV18 and TRBJ1-3, with no clear D. V dropped 5 bases and J dropped 6 bases, with 11 bases sitting between them. This CDR3 contains 13 residues. The germline V gene has CDR1 KGHSH and CDR2 LQKENI. Drawing the rest from reference TRBV18 and TRBJ1-3, the complete variable domain is NAGVMQNPRHLVRRRGQEARLRCSPMKGHSHVYWYRQLPEEGLKFMVYLQKENIIDESGMPKERFSAEFPKEGPSILRIQQVVRGDSAAYFCASSTTRENTIYFGEGSWLTVV.

This clone was counted between two and nine times. The chain joins TRBV28 to TRBJ1-1, with unresolved D. CDR1 is MDHEN, CDR2 SYDVKM, per germline. The CDR3 runs 14 residues. Between the trimmed V and J ends, which lost 2 bases and 6 bases, there was a span of 13 bases. Here the CDR3 DNA reads TGTGCCAGCAGTTTAATTACAGATTTCCCTGAAGCTTTCTTT. Residues: CASSLITDFPEAFF.

This chain joins TRBV29-1 and TRBJ2-7; 7 bases are a match to TRBD2. Per the germline V gene, CDR1 is SQVTM and CDR2 is ANQGSEA. V dropped 4 bases and J dropped 7; count of bases not matched to a gene: 10. The CDR3 consists of 13 residues. CDR3 sequence (DNA): TGCAGCGTTGTACTGCCGGGGCGGGAGGAGCAGTACTTC. The encoded protein is CSVVLPGREEQYF.

The chain couples TRBV10-2 to TRBJ2-3, with 11 bases that match TRBD2. V lost 5 bases, J lost 0 bases, and 7 bases stayed unmatched. The CDR3 extends over 17 amino acids. The germline V gene encodes CDR1 WSHSY and CDR2 SAAADI. The CDR3 nucleotides read TGCGCCAGCAGTTATAGCGGGAGGGGAATTAGCACAGATACGCAGTATTTT. Its protein is CASSYSGRGISTDTQYF.

The chain recombines TRBV28 with TRBJ2-7, with 11 bases aligning to TRBD2. The CDR3 sequence is 15 residues long. After removal of 4 bases from V and 2 bases from J, the junction contained 4 bases not matched to a gene. Germline loops: CDR1 MDHEN, CDR2 SYDVKM. In nucleotides, the CDR3 is TGTGCCAGCAGTTCCGGGACTAGCGGACCCTACGAGCAGTACTTC. This encodes CASSSGTSGPYEQYF.

This clone was counted between two and nine times. The J gene is TRBJ1-5, the V gene TRBV11-3; no firm D call. This CDR3 region has 19 residues. With 7 bases removed from V and 1 base from J, the gap between germline ends came to 26 bases. Germline assignment: CDR1 SGHNT and CDR2 YENEEA. This CDR3 reads CASTRGDRVVEVSNQPQHF. CDR3 coding DNA: TGTGCCAGCACCCGGGGAGATAGGGTCGTGGAGGTAAGCAATCAGCCCCAGCATTTT.

Here the CDR3 reads CAIGRAGSGANVLTF. In DNA form, the CDR3 reads TGTGCCATCGGCAGGGCAGGGTCTGGGGCCAACGTCCTGACTTTC. The V call is TRBV10-3, the J call TRBJ2-6; D is possibly TRBD1 (5 bases). CDR3 length equals 15 residues. CDR1 and CDR2 from the germline V gene are ENHRY and SYGVKD. With 8 bases removed from V and 1 base from J, the gap between germline ends came to 12 bases.